This TCR beta chain was obtained from a study of blood T cell repertoires in COVID-19. Study-level information: The origin of the acute and convalescent COVID-19 samples was the United States, Italy and Spain. PBMCs, B-cell-depleted T cells, or T cells were the source of the cDNA or gDNA that made up the material.

Only in-frame clones appear in the TCRdb table, and some are missing; sequencing was by immunoSEQ multiplex PCR. The top ten hold about 4% of the sample, which has about 290,000 clones, approximately 80% seen once. The CDR3 is made up of 13 amino acids. Per germline, CDR1 SQVTM and CDR2 ANQGSEA. V was cut by 3 bases and J by 4 bases, with 12 bases left in between. Input material: peripheral blood. The rearrangement joins TRBV29-1 to TRBJ1-1, with D hard to call. The sequence derives from a woman between 45 and 60 years old with active or convalescent COVID-19. CDR3 sequence reads: CSVDRGSSTEAFF. Written as DNA, the CDR3 is TGCAGCGTTGACCGGGGATCGAGCACTGAAGCTTTCTTT.